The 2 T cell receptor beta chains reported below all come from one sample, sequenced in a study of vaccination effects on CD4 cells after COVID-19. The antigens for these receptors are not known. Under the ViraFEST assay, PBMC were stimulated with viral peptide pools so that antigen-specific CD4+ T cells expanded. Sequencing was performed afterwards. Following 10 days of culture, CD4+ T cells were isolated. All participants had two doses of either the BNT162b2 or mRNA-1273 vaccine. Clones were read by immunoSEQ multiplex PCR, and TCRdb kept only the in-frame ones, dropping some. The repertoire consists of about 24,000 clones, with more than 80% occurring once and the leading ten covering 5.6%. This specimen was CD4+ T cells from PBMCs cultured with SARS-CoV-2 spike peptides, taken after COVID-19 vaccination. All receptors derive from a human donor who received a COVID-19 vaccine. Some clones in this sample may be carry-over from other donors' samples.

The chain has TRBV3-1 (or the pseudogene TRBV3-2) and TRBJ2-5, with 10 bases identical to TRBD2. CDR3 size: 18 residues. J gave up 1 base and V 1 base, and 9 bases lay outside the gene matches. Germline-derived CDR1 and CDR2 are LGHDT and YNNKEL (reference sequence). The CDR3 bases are TGTGCCAGCAGCCAAGTGCGGGGGGCTAGCGGGGGCCAAGAGACCCAGTACTTC. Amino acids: CASSQVRGASGGQETQYF.

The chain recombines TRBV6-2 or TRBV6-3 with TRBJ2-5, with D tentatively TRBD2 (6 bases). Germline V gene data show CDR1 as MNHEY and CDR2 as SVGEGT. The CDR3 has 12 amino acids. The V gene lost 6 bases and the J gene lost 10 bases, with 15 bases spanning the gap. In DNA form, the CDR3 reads TGTGCCAGCAGCCGGGCGGTTAGCGGCCAGTACTTC. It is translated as CASSRAVSGQYF.